The 7 T cell receptor beta chains below come from one sample, sequenced in a study of glioma-infiltrating T cells after dendritic cell vaccination. Time point meaning: after dendritic cell vaccination, including at tumor progression/relapse. Here immunoSEQ multiplex PCR was the method, and the copy in TCRdb shows in-frame clones only, minus some. Of tens of thousands of clones listed, about 85% are singletons. Sequenced material: blood, taken after dendritic cell vaccination. All receptors derive from a human donor with glioblastoma.

The genes are TRBV6-6 and TRBJ1-3; D is unresolved. Germline CDR1 MNHNY, CDR2 SVGAGI (reference sequence). The V and J ends lost 2 bases and 8 bases respectively, with 16 bases between them. There are 15 residues in the CDR3. The CDR3 DNA follows: TGTGCCAGCAGTTACGAGGCGGGGTATGGGGACACCATATATTTT. This encodes CASSYEAGYGDTIYF.

The chain is built from TRBV28 and TRBJ1-5; 9 bases fit TRBD1. The CDR3 runs 19 residues. Germline CDR1 MDHEN, CDR2 SYDVKM. Trimming cost V 3 bases and J 0 bases; bases outside gene matches: 12. This chain's CDR3 is CASSFELTGTGTSNQPQHF. The CDR3 DNA sequence: TGTGCCAGCAGTTTCGAGCTCACGGGGACAGGGACTAGCAATCAGCCCCAGCATTTT.

The rearrangement uses TRBV19 and TRBJ2-6; tentatively, D is TRBD1 (5 bases). The CDR3 has 17 amino acids. The V end lost 6 bases, the J end lost 2 bases, and 17 bases lay between the germline ends. CDR1 is LNHDA and CDR2 is SQIVND in the germline V gene (reference sequence). For the CDR3, the DNA is TGTGCCAGTAGAAACAAAACAGGTTCGCCTGGGGCCAACGTCCTGACTTTC. It encodes CASRNKTGSPGANVLTF.

The J gene is TRBJ2-3, the V gene TRBV10-3, with D maybe TRBD2 (6 bases). The CDR3 length is 15 residues. V was shortened by 6 bases and J by 5 bases, with 18 bases between the two germline ends. Per the germline V gene, CDR1 is ENHRY and CDR2 is SYGVKD. The CDR3 loop is CAISKLGLGGDTQYF. CDR3 DNA: TGTGCCATCAGCAAACTAGGTCTGGGGGGAGATACGCAGTATTTT.

This clone was counted a single time. The V gene is TRBV19, the J gene TRBJ1-2; 8 bases match TRBD1. Germline CDR1 is LNHDA and CDR2 is SQIVND (reference sequence). The CDR3 has 14 amino acids. With 4 bases clipped from V and 4 bases from J, the junction kept 5 bases outside the gene matches. The CDR3 DNA is TGTGCCAGTAGTACCGGACAGGGAGCCTATGGCTACACCTTC. Residues: CASSTGQGAYGYTF.

This sequence joins TRBV30 and TRBJ2-1; 9 bases match TRBD2. Germline V gene sequence: CDR1 GTSNPN, CDR2 SVGIG (reference sequence). CDR3 size: 10 residues. The CDR3 spells CGCGRGEQFF. Here the CDR3 DNA reads TGTGGTTGCGGGAGGGGGGAGCAGTTCTTC.

The V call is TRBV30, the J call TRBJ2-1, with D possibly being TRBD2 (6 bases). The CDR3 spans 12 residues. The germline V gene encodes CDR1 GTSNPN and CDR2 SVGIG (reference sequence). Trimming cost V 3 bases and J 4 bases, with 7 bases left between them. DNA of the CDR3: TGTGCCTGGAGGGGGGGTTACAATGAGCAGTTCTTC. Translation: CAWRGGYNEQFF.